These 15 T cell receptor beta chains share one sample of origin, sequenced in a study of blood T cell repertoires in COVID-19. Generated by immunoSEQ multiplex PCR, the TCRdb table keeps only in-frame clones and is missing some. The data contain some 320,000 clones, more than 90% of them seen just once; the ten biggest clones take up roughly 2.5%. The sequenced material came from PBMCs or T cells enriched from blood (not recorded which). The receptors here all came from a man in his sixties who had recovered from COVID-19.

The chain is built from TRBV3-1 (or the pseudogene TRBV3-2) and TRBJ2-1; 8 bases map to TRBD2. Germline V gene sequence: CDR1 LGHDT, CDR2 YNNKEL (reference sequence). With 0 bases clipped from V and 14 bases from J, the junction kept 6 bases outside the gene matches. CDR3 length: 13 residues. The CDR3 DNA reads as TGTGCCAGCAGCCAAGATGGCTCGGGGGGGGAGTTCTTC. Its translation is CASSQDGSGGEFF.

This chain joins TRBV12-3 or TRBV12-4 and TRBJ1-1; the D gene is possibly TRBD1 (5 bases). V gave up 5 bases and J gave up 10 bases, with 14 bases separating them. The CDR3 has 12 residues. CDR3 amino acids: CASSRQAGGAFF. The CDR3 nucleotides are TGTGCCAGCAGTCGCCAAGCCGGGGGAGCTTTCTTT.

In DNA, the CDR3 is TGTGCCAGCAGCTTCGTTTTTGAAGGGGGCGGCTACACCTTC. This translates into CASSFVFEGGGYTF. The chain uses TRBV7-2 and TRBJ1-2; 7 nucleotides align to TRBD1. The V gene end was trimmed by 3 bases and the J gene end by 8 bases; junction bases not matched to a gene: 9. Germline-derived CDR1 and CDR2 are SGHTA and FQGNSA. The CDR3 consists of 14 residues.

V is TRBV18 and J is TRBJ1-6, with TRBD1 identical over 8 bases. Germline CDR1 KGHSH, CDR2 LQKENI. CDR3 length: 16 residues. The V and J ends lost 3 bases and 7 bases, in that order; junction bases with no gene match: 8. This CDR3 reads CASSPSRQGANSPLHF. As DNA, the CDR3 is TGTGCCAGCTCACCTTCTCGGCAGGGGGCAAATTCACCCCTCCACTTT.

V gene TRBV7-8 combines with J gene TRBJ2-1; a weak D match, TRBD1 (5 bases). The CDR3 contains 14 residues. The V gene's germline CDR1 is SGHVS and CDR2 FQNEAQ. The V end was cut by 5 bases, the J end by 5 bases, with 13 bases between. CDR3 coding DNA: TGTGCCAGCAGCCCATCATACAGGAACAATGAGCAGTTCTTC. Amino acids: CASSPSYRNNEQFF.

This chain joins TRBV15 and TRBJ2-7; possibly TRBD1 for D (8 bases). Looked up from germline, CDR1 is LNHNV and CDR2 is YYDKDF (reference sequence). V dropped 5 bases and J dropped 3 bases, with 17 bases sitting between them. The CDR3 loop spans 15 amino acids. Written as DNA, the CDR3 is TGTGCCACCAGCCGAAACAGGGGGGGATACTACGAGCAGTACTTC. This codes for CATSRNRGGYYEQYF.

The chain couples TRBV6-5 to TRBJ1-2, with TRBD1 identical over 8 bases. Trimming cost V 4 bases and J 11 bases; bases outside gene matches: 15. Per the germline V gene, CDR1 is MNHEY and CDR2 is SVGAGI. The CDR3 has 15 residues. Written as DNA, the CDR3 is TGTGCCAGCAGTTCCAGTATTACAGGGGGATCTCAGTACACCTTC. Its protein product is CASSSSITGGSQYTF.

The rearrangement uses TRBV2 and TRBJ1-4; TRBD1 matches 7 bases. Germline V lookup: CDR1 SNHLY, CDR2 FYNNEI. This CDR3 spans 13 amino acids. The ends lost 7 bases at V and 8 bases at J; junction bases unmatched: 7. CDR3 nucleotide sequence: TGTGCCAGCACAGAGACAGGGAGAGAAAAACTGTTTTTT. Amino acids: CASTETGREKLFF. The complete variable domain, with remaining parts taken from reference TRBV2 and TRBJ1-4, reads EPEVTQTPSHQVTQMGQEVILRCVPISNHLYFYWYRQILGQKVEFLVSFYNNEISEKSEIFDDQFSVERPDGSNFTLKIRSTKLEDSAMYFCASTETGREKLFFGSGTQLSVL.

The chain is built from TRBV10-1 and TRBJ2-1, with 7 bases fitting TRBD2. With 0 bases clipped from V and 8 bases from J, the junction kept 13 bases outside the gene matches. The CDR3 sequence is 17 residues long. CDR1 is WNHNN, CDR2 SYGVQD, per germline (reference sequence). The CDR3 DNA follows: TGCGCCAGCAGTGAGTCCTTCCCGGCTAGCGGTTCGGATGAGCAGTTCTTC. Translation: CASSESFPASGSDEQFF.

About this clone itself: A junction end diverges from the germline sequence, so it may reflect a read error. J is TRBJ2-2 and V is TRBV7-7; a possible D gene is TRBD2 (6 bases). Germline V gene data show CDR1 as SSHAT and CDR2 as FNYEAQ (reference sequence). The length of the CDR3 is 17 residues. This chain's CDR3 is CASSPREDRADTGELFF. The CDR3 DNA reads TGTGCTAGCAGCCCAAGGGAGGATAGGGCGGACACCGGGGAGCTGTTTTTT.

DNA of the CDR3: TGTGCCAGCAGCTTATTCGGGGGTGAGCAGTACTTC. This codes for CASSLFGGEQYF. V and J are TRBV11-1 and TRBJ2-7, with a possible D match to TRBD2 (6 bases). Trimming removed 2 bases at V and 7 bases at J, with 9 bases between. Looked up from germline, CDR1 is SGHAT and CDR2 is FQDESV (reference sequence). CDR3 length equals 12 residues.

A remark on this clone: This same CDR3 is encoded by further DNA sequences in the sample. The rearrangement links TRBV11-2 to TRBJ2-3; TRBD2 is a possible D gene (6 bases). The CDR3 is 12 amino acids. CDR1 is SGHAT and CDR2 is FQNNGV in the germline V gene. Between the trimmed V and J ends, which lost 5 bases and 4 bases, there was a span of 7 bases. The CDR3 loop reads CASSPGADTQYF. The CDR3 DNA sequence: TGTGCCAGCAGCCCGGGGGCAGATACGCAGTATTTT.

Points on this clone: An end of the junction differs from the germline gene, which may be a read error. The gene calls are TRBV7-2 and TRBJ2-7, with TRBD2 as a possible D gene (5 bases). This CDR3 region has 16 residues. Looked up from germline, CDR1 is SGHTA and CDR2 is FQGNSA. The CDR3 loop is CASSFGGPRTSYGQYF. As DNA, the CDR3 is TGTGCCAGCAGCTTTGGCGGGCCCCGGACCTCTTACGGGCAGTACTTC.

The chain carries TRBV3-1 (or the pseudogene TRBV3-2) and TRBJ1-5; D remains ambiguous. Germline V gene lookup returns CDR1 LGHDT and CDR2 YNNKEL (reference sequence). The CDR3 extends over 13 amino acids. The V end lost 5 bases, the J end lost 5 bases, and 10 bases lay between the germline ends. CDR3 region: CASSDGGDQPQHF. The CDR3 coding sequence is TGTGCCAGCAGCGATGGCGGTGATCAGCCCCAGCATTTT.

The chain employs TRBV12-3 or TRBV12-4 and TRBJ1-2; weak D call: TRBD1 (5 bases). The CDR3 sequence is 12 residues long. The germline V and J ends were trimmed by 4 bases and 7 bases, with 10 bases remaining between them. Written as DNA, the CDR3 is TGTGCCAGCAGTTGGGGCAGTAGTGGCTACACCTTC. It codes for CASSWGSSGYTF.